The 9 T cell receptor beta chains below all came from one sample that was sequenced in a study of blood T cell repertoires in COVID-19. Measured with immunoSEQ multiplex PCR; TCRdb has only the in-frame clones, and not every one. Of about 240,000 clones in the sample, 87% were seen once. Sequencing input: PBMCs or T cells enriched from blood (not recorded which). These TCRs come from a woman under 40 with acute COVID-19.

The V and J genes are TRBV7-2 and TRBJ1-3; 9 bases map to TRBD1. Trimming took 2 bases from V and 4 from J; bases not matched to a gene: 0. This CDR3 spans 14 amino acids. Per the germline V gene, CDR1 is SGHTA and CDR2 is FQGNSA. For the CDR3, the DNA is TGTGCCAGCAGCTTAACAGGGGGCGGAAACACCATATATTTT. This gives the protein CASSLTGGGNTIYF.

V gene TRBV27 combines with J gene TRBJ2-2; D is possibly TRBD2 (7 bases). With 6 bases removed from V and 3 bases from J, the gap between germline ends came to 17 bases. Germline V gives CDR1 MNHEY, CDR2 SMNVEV (reference sequence). CDR3 length: 16 amino acids. CDR3 sequence (DNA): TGTGCCAGCAGACTAGCCTGGGGGGGGCACACCGGGGAGCTGTTTTTT. It codes for CASRLAWGGHTGELFF.

V and J are TRBV3-1 (or the pseudogene TRBV3-2) and TRBJ1-1; perhaps TRBD1 as D (5 bases). CDR1 and CDR2 (germline): LGHDT, YNNKEL (reference sequence). The CDR3 consists of 14 residues. The V and J ends lost 6 bases and 11 bases respectively, with 22 bases between them. The CDR3 loop is CASRPGGGVAPAFF. The CDR3 coding sequence is TGTGCCAGCAGGCCGGGAGGAGGGGTGGCCCCTGCTTTCTTT.

About this clone: This sample also contains other DNA sequences that code for the same CDR3. This chain links TRBV11-2 with TRBJ1-3; the match to TRBD1 covers 7 bases. This CDR3 is 16 amino acids long. After removal of 11 bases from V and 2 bases from J, the junction contained 15 bases not matched to a gene. From germline, CDR1 is SGHAT and CDR2 FQNNGV. CDR3 coding DNA: TGTGCCTCCTCGTCCCCCACAGGGGCTACTGGAAACACCATATATTTT. Translated: CASSSPTGATGNTIYF.

V usage is TRBV14 and J usage is TRBJ1-4, with 8 bases fitting TRBD1. J lost 7 bases, V lost 0 bases, and 7 bases had no gene match. Germline-derived CDR1 and CDR2 are SGHDN and FVKESK. This CDR3 contains 16 residues. CDR3 protein: CASSQDLGQVGEKLFF. The CDR3 DNA sequence: TGTGCCAGCAGCCAAGATTTGGGACAGGTCGGTGAAAAACTGTTTTTT.

This clone was seen more than once but under ten times. V and J are TRBV5-5 and TRBJ1-2, with D possibly matching TRBD1 (5 bases). The CDR3 covers 13 residues. The germline CDR1 and CDR2 sequences are SGHKS and YYEKEE (reference sequence). Trimming took off 4 bases at V and 6 bases at J, with 13 bases between the two ends. The CDR3 protein is CASSPHGGDGYTF. CDR3 DNA: TGTGCCAGCAGCCCTCACGGGGGTGATGGCTACACCTTC.

The chain joins TRBV11-2 to TRBJ1-1; D gene uncertain. Trimming took off 5 bases at V and 6 bases at J, with 10 bases between the two ends. The CDR3 is made up of 12 amino acids. The V gene's germline CDR1 is SGHAT and CDR2 FQNNGV. The CDR3 sequence is CASSPGSSEAFF. The DNA for the CDR3 is TGTGCCAGCAGCCCTGGGAGTTCTGAAGCTTTCTTT.

The J gene is TRBJ1-4, the V gene TRBV10-3; D gene unclear. The CDR3 has 14 residues. Germline-derived CDR1 and CDR2 are ENHRY and SYGVKD. Trimming left V 0 bases short and J 8 bases short, with 10 bases between. CDR3 sequence reads: CAISESTQREKLFF. The CDR3 nucleotides read TGTGCCATCAGTGAGTCGACTCAACGCGAAAAACTGTTTTTT.

The chain employs TRBV19 and TRBJ2-7; TRBD2 is a possible D gene (6 bases). The CDR3 extends over 12 amino acids. Trimming pared 6 bases from V and 5 bases from J, leaving 11 bases between. Germline V lookup: CDR1 LNHDA, CDR2 SQIVND (reference sequence). The CDR3 bases are TGTGCCAGTAGCTATGGGGGGAACGAGCAGTACTTC. Amino acid sequence: CASSYGGNEQYF. The entire variable domain, with the rest obtained from reference TRBV19 and TRBJ2-7, is as follows: DGGITQSPKYLFRKEGQNVTLSCEQNLNHDAMYWYRQDPGQGLRLIYYSQIVNDFQKGDIAEGYSVSREKKESFPLTVTSAQKNPTAFYLCASSYGGNEQYFGPGTRLTVT.